A single count supports the clone carrying this T cell receptor beta chain. The data stem from a study of blood T cell repertoires in COVID-19. Produced via immunoSEQ multiplex PCR; TCRdb's table is partial and in-frame only. This sample has fewer than 75,000 clones; under 85% occur once, and the top ten carry around 3.5%. V lost 11 bases, J lost 2 bases, and 4 bases stayed unmatched. The CDR3 totals 13 residues. Germline V gene data show CDR1 as MDHEN and CDR2 as SYDVKM. This TCR derives from a man aged 55 to 70 with acute or convalescent COVID-19. The rearrangement joins TRBV28 to TRBJ2-5, with 11 bases that match TRBD1. The sequenced sample was peripheral blood. This chain's CDR3 is CAGRDRGQETQYF. CDR3 sequence (DNA): TGTGCCGGCCGGGACAGGGGGCAAGAGACCCAGTACTTC.